The sequence of this T cell receptor beta chain was determined in a study of blood T cells in healthy people across ages. Study results and caveats: Naive T cell percentage by flow cytometry tracked strongly with beta diversity. Long-lived donors carried more naive CD4+ cells and greater diversity than aged donors.

Primed by a sample-barcoded 5' primer and a J-beta primer mix, a second PCR proceeded for about 6 to 11 cycles. Each of the cDNA molecules was tagged by a template-switch adaptor with 12 random nucleotides. TCRdb used MiXCR to reprocess the 5' RACE reads, holding one entry per CDR3 protein. The table shows about 1.5 million distinct CDR3 sequences, with under 55% occurring only once. The study drew donors from healthy Caucasian individuals in Russia aged roughly 6 to 90. The germline CDR1 and CDR2 sequences are SQVTM and ANQGSEA. The CDR3 covers 11 residues. Between the trimmed V and J ends, which lost 6 bases and 3 bases, there was a span of 5 bases. This clonotype was seen only a few times. Its antigen is unidentified.

The material sequenced was blood. This receptor was identified in a young woman in good health. This sequence joins TRBV29-1 and TRBJ2-2; D gene ambiguous. CDR3 sequence (DNA): TGCAGCGTCCTGGACACCGGGGAGCTGTTTTTT. It yields the protein CSVLDTGELFF.